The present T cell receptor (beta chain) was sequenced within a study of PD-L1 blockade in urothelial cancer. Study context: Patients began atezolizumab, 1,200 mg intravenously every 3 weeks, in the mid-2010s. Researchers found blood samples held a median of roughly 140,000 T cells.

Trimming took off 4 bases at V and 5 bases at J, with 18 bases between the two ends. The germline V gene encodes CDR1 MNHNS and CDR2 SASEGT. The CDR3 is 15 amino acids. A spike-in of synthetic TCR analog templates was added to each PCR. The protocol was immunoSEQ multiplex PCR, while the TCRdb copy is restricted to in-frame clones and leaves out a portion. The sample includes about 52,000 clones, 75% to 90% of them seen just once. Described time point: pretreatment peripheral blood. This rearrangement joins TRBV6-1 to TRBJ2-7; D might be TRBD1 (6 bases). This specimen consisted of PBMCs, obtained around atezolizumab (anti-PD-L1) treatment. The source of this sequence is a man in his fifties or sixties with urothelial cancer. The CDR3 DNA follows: TGTGCCAGCAGTGTCCGGGGTACAGGGAAGAACGAGCAGTACTTC. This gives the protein CASSVRGTGKNEQYF.